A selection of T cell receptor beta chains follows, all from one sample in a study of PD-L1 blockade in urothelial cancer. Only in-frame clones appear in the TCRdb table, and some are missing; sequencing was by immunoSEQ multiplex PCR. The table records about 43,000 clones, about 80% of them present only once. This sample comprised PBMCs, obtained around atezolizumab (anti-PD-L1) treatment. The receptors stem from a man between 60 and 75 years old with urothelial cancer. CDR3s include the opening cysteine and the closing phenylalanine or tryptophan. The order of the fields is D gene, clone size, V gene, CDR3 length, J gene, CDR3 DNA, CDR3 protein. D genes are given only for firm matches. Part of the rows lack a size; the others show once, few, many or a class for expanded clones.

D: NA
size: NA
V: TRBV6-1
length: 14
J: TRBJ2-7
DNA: TGTGCCAGCAGTGCTTCGGGTAACTCCTACGAGCAGTACTTC
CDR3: CASSASGNSYEQYF

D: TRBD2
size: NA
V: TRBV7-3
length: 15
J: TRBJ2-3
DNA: TGTGCCAGCAGCCCTACTAGCGGCTCGGGAGATACGCAGTATTTT
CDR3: CASSPTSGSGDTQYF

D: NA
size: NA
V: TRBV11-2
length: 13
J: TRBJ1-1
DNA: TGTGCCAGCAGCTTACAGCGGTCGACTGAAGCTTTCTTT
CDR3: CASSLQRSTEAFF

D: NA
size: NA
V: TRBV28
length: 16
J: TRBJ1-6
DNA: TGTGCCAGCACCACCCGCGGGGCCACCTATAATTCACCCCTCCACTTT
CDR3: CASTTRGATYNSPLHF

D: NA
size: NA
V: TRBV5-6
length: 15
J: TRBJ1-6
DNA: TGTGCCAGCAGCTTGGCGGGGGAAAGGGATTCACCCCTCCACTTT
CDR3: CASSLAGERDSPLHF

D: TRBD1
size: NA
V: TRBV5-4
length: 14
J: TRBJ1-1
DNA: TGTGCCAGCAGTTTCGACAGGGGAAGCGCTGAAGCTTTCTTT
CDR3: CASSFDRGSAEAFF

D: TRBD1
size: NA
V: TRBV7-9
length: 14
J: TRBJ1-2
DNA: TGTGCCAGCAGCCCTTTAACAGGGGGCGGTGGCTACACCTTC
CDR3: CASSPLTGGGGYTF

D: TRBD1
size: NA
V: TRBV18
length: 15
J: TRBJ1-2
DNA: TGTGCCAGCTCACCAACCAAGGACAGGGGGATTGGCTACACCTTC
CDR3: CASSPTKDRGIGYTF

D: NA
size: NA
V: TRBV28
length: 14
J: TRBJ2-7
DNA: TGTGCCAGCAGTCCCGGGGGGCTCATCGACGAGCAGTACTTC
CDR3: CASSPGGLIDEQYF

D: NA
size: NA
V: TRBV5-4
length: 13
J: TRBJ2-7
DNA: TGTGCCAGCACGGGGGTCCTATACTACGAGCAGTACTTC
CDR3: CASTGVLYYEQYF

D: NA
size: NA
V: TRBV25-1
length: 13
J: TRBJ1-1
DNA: TGTGCCAGCAGTGCTGGGCAGAACACTGAAGCTTTCTTT
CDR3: CASSAGQNTEAFF

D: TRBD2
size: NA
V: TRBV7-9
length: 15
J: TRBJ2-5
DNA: TGTGCCAGCAGCTTAATGCTAGCGGGGCAAGAGACCCAGTACTTC
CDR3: CASSLMLAGQETQYF

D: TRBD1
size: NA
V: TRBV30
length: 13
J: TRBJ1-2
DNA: TGTGCCTGGAGTGGGTCGACAGGGAATCCGTACACCTTC
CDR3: CAWSGSTGNPYTF

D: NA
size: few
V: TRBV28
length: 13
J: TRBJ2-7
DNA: TGTGCCAGCACCGAACCGCCGGGATACGAGCAGTACTTC
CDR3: CASTEPPGYEQYF

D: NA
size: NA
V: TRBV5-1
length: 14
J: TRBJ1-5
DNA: TGCGCCAGCTCGCGGTCAGGGGAGGGTCAGCCCCAGCATTTT
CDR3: CASSRSGEGQPQHF

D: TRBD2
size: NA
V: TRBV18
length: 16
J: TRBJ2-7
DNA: TGTGCCAGCTCACCGACTAGCGGGGGGGCCGTGAACGAGCAGTACTTC
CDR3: CASSPTSGGAVNEQYF

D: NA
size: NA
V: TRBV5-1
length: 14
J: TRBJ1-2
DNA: TGCGCCAGCAGCGTTACAGGGTTTGACTATGGCTACACCTTC
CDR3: CASSVTGFDYGYTF

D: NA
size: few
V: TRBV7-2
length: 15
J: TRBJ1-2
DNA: TGTGCCAGCAGCTCAACTCCCAGGGGCCTTGAGGGCTACACCTTC
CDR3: CASSSTPRGLEGYTF

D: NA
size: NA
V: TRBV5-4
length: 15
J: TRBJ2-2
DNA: TGTGCCAGCAGCTCACTAGCCCCAAGCTCCGGGGAGCTGTTTTTT
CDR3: CASSSLAPSSGELFF

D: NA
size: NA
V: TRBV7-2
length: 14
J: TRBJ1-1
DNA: TGTGCCAGCAGCTTAGGACACGAGAACACTGAAGCTTTCTTT
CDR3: CASSLGHENTEAFF

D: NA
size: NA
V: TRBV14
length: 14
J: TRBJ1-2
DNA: TGTGCCAGCAGCCAAGATCTTCTCGAGAAAGGCTACACCTTC
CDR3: CASSQDLLEKGYTF

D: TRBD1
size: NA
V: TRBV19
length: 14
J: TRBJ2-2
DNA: TGTGCCAGTACGAGGGGGCGAAACACCGGGGAGCTGTTTTTT
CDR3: CASTRGRNTGELFF

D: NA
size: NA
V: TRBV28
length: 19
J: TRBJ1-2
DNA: TGTGCCAGCAGAAGTAACCGGGTGAGGGGGATTCATCTTTACTATGGCTACACCTTC
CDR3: CASRSNRVRGIHLYYGYTF

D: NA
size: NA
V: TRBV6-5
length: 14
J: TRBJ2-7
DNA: TGTGCCAGCGGGTCGAGTGGAACAGGGAACGAGCAGTACTTC
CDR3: CASGSSGTGNEQYF

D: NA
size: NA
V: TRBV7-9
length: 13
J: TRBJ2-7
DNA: TGTGCCAGCAGCTTAGCTGGCGCGGGCGAGCAGTACTTC
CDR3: CASSLAGAGEQYF

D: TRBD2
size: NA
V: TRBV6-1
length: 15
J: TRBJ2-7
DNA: TGTGCCAGCAGTGACCAGGGAGGGGACTCCTACGAGCAGTACTTC
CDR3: CASSDQGGDSYEQYF

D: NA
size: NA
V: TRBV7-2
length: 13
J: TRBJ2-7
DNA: TGTGCCAGCAGCTTAGATGGCAGCTACGAGCAGTACTTC
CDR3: CASSLDGSYEQYF

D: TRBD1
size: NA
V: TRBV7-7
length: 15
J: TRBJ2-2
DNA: TGTGCCAGCAGCTTAGGGCAGGGGGCCACCGGGGAGCTGTTTTTT
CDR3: CASSLGQGATGELFF

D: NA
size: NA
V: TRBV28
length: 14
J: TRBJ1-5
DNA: TGTGCCAGCAGTTTAAGGGGGAGCAATCAGCCCCAGCATTTT
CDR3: CASSLRGSNQPQHF

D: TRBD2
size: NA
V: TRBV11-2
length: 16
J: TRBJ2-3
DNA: TGTGCCAGCAGCATTATAGCGGGGGGGCGGCCAGATACGCAGTATTTT
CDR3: CASSIIAGGRPDTQYF

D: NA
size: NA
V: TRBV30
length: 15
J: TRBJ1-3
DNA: TGTGCCTGGACCAGAACCAGAGGGACTGGAAACACCATATATTTT
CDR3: CAWTRTRGTGNTIYF

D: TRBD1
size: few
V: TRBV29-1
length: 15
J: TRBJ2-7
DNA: TGCAGCGTACAAGCCGGGACAGGGGCGCCCTACGAGCAGTACTTC
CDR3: CSVQAGTGAPYEQYF

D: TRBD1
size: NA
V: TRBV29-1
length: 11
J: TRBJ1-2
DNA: TGCAGCCTGGGACAGGACTATGGCTACACCTTC
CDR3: CSLGQDYGYTF

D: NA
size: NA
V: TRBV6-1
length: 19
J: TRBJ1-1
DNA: TGTGCCAGCAGTGAACCACCGGGACGTCCGCCTGAGGGGGACACTGAAGCTTTCTTT
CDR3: CASSEPPGRPPEGDTEAFF

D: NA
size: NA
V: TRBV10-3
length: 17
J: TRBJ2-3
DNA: TGTGCCATCAGTGAGCCCCCCCGGCTAGCTCTACGAGATACGCAGTATTTT
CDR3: CAISEPPRLALRDTQYF